This T cell receptor (beta chain) was retrieved from a study of OX40 agonist ivuxolimab in advanced cancers. Whole-study context: Eligibility admitted prior anti-PD-1, anti-PD-L1 or anti-CTLA-4 therapy; around 41% had some. Three individuals attained partial responses, comprising one hepatocellular carcinoma case and two cutaneous melanoma cases.

This CDR3 region has 13 residues. V was pared by 5 bases and J by 4 bases, with 11 bases between. In germline, CDR1 is MDHEN, CDR2 SYDVKM. Findings and limits, study-wide: Relatively little clonal expansion, among the lowest observed, appeared in partial responders at 0.1-3.0 mg/kg.

A word on this clone: As yet, its antigen is unknown.

Peripheral blood came from all dose cohorts at three timepoints. Assay: immunoSEQ multiplex PCR; the TCRdb copy retains only in-frame clones and omits some. In the table there are roughly 23,000 clones, less than 90% of which are singletons. This clonotype was obtained from an adult with an advanced solid tumor such as melanoma, head and neck, liver or kidney cancer. Sequencing was performed on CD4+ or CD8+ T cells sorted from blood, taken in a trial of the OX40 agonist ivuxolimab. V gene TRBV28 combines with J gene TRBJ1-1; the D is unclear. Here the CDR3 reads CASSPARGTEAFF. The CDR3 nucleotides read TGTGCCAGCAGTCCCGCGCGGGGCACTGAAGCTTTCTTT.